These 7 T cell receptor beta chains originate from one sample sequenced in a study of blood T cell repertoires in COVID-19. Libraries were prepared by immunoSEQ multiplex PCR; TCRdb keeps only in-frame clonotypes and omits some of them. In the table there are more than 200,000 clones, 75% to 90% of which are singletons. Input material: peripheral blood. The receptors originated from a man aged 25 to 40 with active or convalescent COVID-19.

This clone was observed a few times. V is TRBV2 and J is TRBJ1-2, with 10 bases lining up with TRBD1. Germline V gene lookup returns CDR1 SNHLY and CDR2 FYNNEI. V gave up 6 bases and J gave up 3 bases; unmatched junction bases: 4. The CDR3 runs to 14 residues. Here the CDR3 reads CASSRGTGDYGYTF. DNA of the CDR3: TGTGCCAGCAGCAGGGGGACAGGGGACTATGGCTACACCTTC.

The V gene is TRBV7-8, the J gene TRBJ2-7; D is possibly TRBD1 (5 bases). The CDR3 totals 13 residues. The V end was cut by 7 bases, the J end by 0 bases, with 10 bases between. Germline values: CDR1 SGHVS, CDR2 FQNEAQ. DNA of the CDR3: TGTGCCAGCAAGGGGCCGACCTCCTACGAGCAGTACTTC. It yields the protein CASKGPTSYEQYF.

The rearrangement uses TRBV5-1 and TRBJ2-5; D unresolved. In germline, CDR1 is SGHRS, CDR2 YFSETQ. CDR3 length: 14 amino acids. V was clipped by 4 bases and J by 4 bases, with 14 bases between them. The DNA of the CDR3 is TGCGCCAGCAGCGCGGTTGTGGGTTCAGAGACCCAGTACTTC. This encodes CASSAVVGSETQYF.

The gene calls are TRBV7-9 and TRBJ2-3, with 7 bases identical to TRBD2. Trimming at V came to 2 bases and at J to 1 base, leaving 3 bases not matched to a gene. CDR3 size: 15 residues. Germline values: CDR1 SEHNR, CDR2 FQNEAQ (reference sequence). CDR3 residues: CASSLIAGGTDTQYF. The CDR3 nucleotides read TGTGCCAGCAGCTTAATTGCGGGGGGCACAGATACGCAGTATTTT.

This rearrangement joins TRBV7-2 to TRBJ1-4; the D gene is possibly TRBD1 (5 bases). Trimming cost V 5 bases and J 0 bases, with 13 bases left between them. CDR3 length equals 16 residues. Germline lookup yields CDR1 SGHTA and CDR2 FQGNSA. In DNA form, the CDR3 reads TGTGCCAGCAGCCCCGACAGCGATGCAACTAATGAAAAACTGTTTTTT. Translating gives CASSPDSDATNEKLFF.

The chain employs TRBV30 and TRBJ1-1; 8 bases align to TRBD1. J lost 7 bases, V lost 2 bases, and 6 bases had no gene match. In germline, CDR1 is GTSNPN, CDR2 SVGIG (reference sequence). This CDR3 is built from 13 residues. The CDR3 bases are TGTGCCTGGAGTTTTACAGGGGGTAGTGAAGCTTTCTTT. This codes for CAWSFTGGSEAFF.

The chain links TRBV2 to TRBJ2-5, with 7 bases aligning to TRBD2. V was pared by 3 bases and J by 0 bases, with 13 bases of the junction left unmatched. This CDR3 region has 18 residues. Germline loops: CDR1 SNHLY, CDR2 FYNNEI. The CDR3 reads CASSERGLSNYHQETQYF. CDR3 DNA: TGTGCCAGCAGTGAGAGGGGACTATCAAATTATCACCAAGAGACCCAGTACTTC.